This T cell receptor (beta chain) is from a study of cytomegalovirus exposure and HLA in healthy donors (dated by TCRdb to between 2016 and 2019). Study-wide context: In an earlier analysis of 450 to 750 of the donors, 276 Gb of sequence data and roughly 100 million unique TCR beta sequences from roughly 190 million T cells were reported. An early release that covered some 640 HLA-typed donors contained 300 to 350 gigabases of sequencing data and some 87 million unique TCR sequences. Of the approximately 370 genotyped donors, 81% were placed in the genetic ancestry cluster associated with self-reported Caucasian donors. The study aimed to test whether signatures of past pathogen exposure could be identified by cataloging public T cell receptors. The T cell repertoires of 700 or so subjects were profiled by immunosequencing and related to cytomegalovirus serostatus. Along with the approximately 670-subject first cohort, a separate validation cohort of 120 different subjects was used. To predict cytomegalovirus infection status, the study combined high-throughput TCR immunosequencing, statistical association of individual TCRs with disease status, and machine learning. A later analysis re-analyzed previously published TCR beta repertoires from 500 to 700 donors and added high-resolution HLA genotyping to study TCR occurrence patterns. The later analysis used no new phenotypic data to find candidate immune exposures, relying instead on TCR beta sequences and their occurrence across donors. An earlier analysis of 587 of the donors used high-throughput TCR beta sequencing to judge whether each TCR beta V gene segment behaved as functional or pseudogenic. Donor age, sex, ethnicity and CMV serostatus were collected together with the repertoire data. In a later genetic analysis, genome-wide SNP genotypes for about three fifths of the 666 donors were used, and that subset was treated as a discovery cohort. All discovery cohort repertoires had been generated on a single sequencing platform. HLA typing covered class I and class II loci at four-digit resolution. Typing coverage varied by locus: roughly 629-640 donors for A, B, C, DRB1 and DQB1; approximately 500 for DQA1; about 590 for DPA1; approximately 470 for DPB1. About five DR-DQ haplotypes were treated as single units for association and clustering because of strong linkage in the cohort. Among around 400 genotyped donors of the cohort, an average of about 220,000 unique TCR beta nucleotide sequences was sequenced per donor, of which 15% to 20% were non-productive. Overall study outcomes, separate from this receptor: Across donors, most TCR sequences were observed very rarely, whereas some public TCRs were present in many individuals. In a later analysis, HLA-associated TCR beta chains were found to be more clonally expanded and to have lower generation probabilities than equally common non-associated chains. Broadly in line with IMGT annotations, most TCR beta V segments showed up in productive rearrangements about 87% or about 30% of the time in an earlier analysis of under 700 of the donors. Because HLA typing was unavailable for some donors at each locus, only the typed subset was used in association tests. In the study, 150 to 200 TCR beta chains were listed as associated with cytomegalovirus. A few of the identified cytomegalovirus-associated TCR beta chains were confirmed in vitro to be specific for cytomegalovirus antigens. This cohort had only TCR beta chains sequenced, and the lack of alpha or paired-chain data limited which features could be detected. A group of highly shared sequence variants was considered likely to be a technical artifact of the sequencing pipeline. A later analysis found that most CMV-associated TCR beta chains appeared HLA-restricted, with HLA associations seemingly driven largely by CMV exposure. According to a later analysis, TCR association rates differed among HLA loci, with DRB1 alleles showing the most associated TCRs and HLA-C alleles showing the fewest. Roughly uniform sequencing depth across donors was assumed in presence/absence analyses, although this assumption may not hold. Assigning TCR associations to individual alleles was difficult when HLA alleles, especially DR and DQ, strongly co-occurred. A later genetic analysis associated a missense DCLRE1C variant with V-gene and J-gene trimming of TCR beta chains, and an independent cohort replicated the association. A later genetic analysis reported fewer N-insertions in productive TCRs among donors in an Asian-associated ancestry cluster than the 666-donor mean. The classifier was reported to diagnose cytomegalovirus status with high specificity and sensitivity in both the original cohort and the validation cohort. Immune exposure information for the cohort was limited to CMV serostatus. In a later analysis, some 18,000 TCR beta sequences were associated with specific HLA alleles at a false discovery rate of 0.05. Linkage disequilibrium might explain the correlated functional status among segregating V segments, but an unknown experimental factor could not be ruled out. About 15 rarely observed V segments, including chromosome 9 orphons, were excluded from the earlier analysis of almost 600 of the donors because counts were too low. According to a later analysis, parvovirus B19, influenza, CMV and Epstein-Barr virus appeared linked to several top co-occurrence clusters. Because the 87-base-pair reads could not distinguish some IMGT-functional V segments, including TRBV6-2 and TRBV6-3, those segments were excluded. According to the authors, the approach could potentially be generalized to other disease states and immunological phenotypes. A further reported finding was that TCR beta sequences accurately predicted the HLA-A and HLA-B alleles for most subjects in the first cohort.

This clone has only a few counts. The antigen it recognizes is unknown. No base quality values were provided; no much bigger clone lies one nucleotide off. The cohort was made up of about 670 healthy bone marrow donors. At the time of sampling, all cohort members were nominally healthy, though unrecorded immune exposures were likely present. The donor was CMV seronegative and belonged to the group of more than 300 seronegative cohort members. Each donor provided a peripheral blood sample, and peripheral blood mononuclear cells were used for TCR beta sequencing. Genomic DNA was extracted from the blood cell samples with the Qiagen DNeasy Blood Extraction Kit. The germline V gene yields SNHLY for CDR1 and FYNNEI for CDR2. The CDR3, cysteine through phenylalanine, is 15 amino acids long. The entry retains the CDR3 DNA only, 45 bases that are in frame from base 1. V has 3 bases trimmed and J has 4 bases trimmed; junction bases matching no gene number 6.

The library relied on the immunoSEQ multiplex PCR assay. For the multiplex PCR, a mixture combining 60 forward primers for TCR Vbeta segments and 13 reverse primers for TCR Jbeta segments was used. A multiplex PCR assay on genomic DNA amplified the CDR3 region of rearranged TCR beta genes. The Illumina HiSeq System was used to sequence the amplified TCR beta libraries as 87-base-pair reads. On the authors' methods: Across the 670 or so repertoires, a later analysis counted approximately 83 million unique TCR beta chains, 8.5 million to 12 million of which were shared by at least two donors. To remove PCR and sequencing errors, raw reads were error-corrected and collapsed into unique sequences using a nearest-neighbor algorithm that merged closely related sequences. V, D and J gene segments were assigned by aligning CDR3 sequences to IMGT reference sequences. For a sequence to be retained, at least a six-nucleotide match to both a V gene segment and a J gene segment was required. A rearrangement counted as productive if the CDR3 had no stop codons and remained in frame with V and J, and every other rearrangement counted as non-productive. Following IMGT convention, CDR3 was defined as the stretch from the second conserved V-encoded cysteine up to the conserved J-encoded phenylalanine. The earlier analysis of 587 of the donors excluded sequences that lacked an unambiguous match to a single V gene segment. In an earlier analysis of 587 of the donors, a V segment was called functional when productive rearrangements were above 56.7%, and segregating when the standard deviation between donors exceeded 5%. A statistical classification framework was built for diagnosing cytomegalovirus status from the catalog of TCR beta chain sequences. In a later analysis, V and J genes were assigned by comparing TCR nucleotide sequences against IMGT/GENE-DB human TR gene sequences. The TCRdist pipeline was used in a later analysis to assign CDR3 sequences and most-parsimonious VDJ recombination scenarios. A later analysis defined each TCR beta chain by its CDR3 amino acid sequence plus V-gene family, and excluded reads lacking a unique V-gene family. To address suspected cross-contamination and a sequencing artifact, a later analysis removed approximately 600 highly shared, low-generation-probability nucleotide sequences. In a later analysis, a clonal expansion index was calculated for each public chain from normalized within-repertoire ranks of inferred template counts. In a later analysis, generation probabilities were computed with a VDJ recombination model fitted to out-of-frame rearrangements, and the resulting probabilities were checked against IGoR. In a later analysis, TCR-TCR, TCR-HLA and TCR-CMV co-occurrence was scored with hypergeometric tests, and a repertoire-size bias correction was applied to TCR pairs. False discovery rates were estimated in a later analysis by permuting HLA or CMV assignments 20 times. In a later analysis, co-occurring TCRs were grouped using DBSCAN, with TCRdist sequence similarity added in when clustering inside HLA-allele-positive subsets. Co-occurrence clustering excluded repertoires with fewer than 30,000 or more than 120,000 public chains, plus five with anomalous nucleotide sharing. TCRdb holds this immuneACCESS table with in-frame rearrangements only. Some clones are missing; in checked studies, unresolved V genes explain under half, and the rest has no known cause. V and J calls plus clone size are reproduced from that table; the DNA served to infer D and trimming. The sample has about 180,000 clones on record, about three quarters of them singletons. The ten largest clones capture roughly 1.5% of the sample.

Sequenced material: PBMCs. The sequence joins TRBV2 to TRBJ1-2, with 9 bases aligning to TRBD1. This clonotype originated in a man aged 18 to 29 in good health and CMV-seronegative. The nucleotide sequence reads TGTGCCAGCAGTGACGGCGACAGGGGGGGCTATGGCTACACCTTC. It is translated as CASSDGDRGGYGYTF. Supplemented by the reference TRBV2 and TRBJ1-2 proteins around the CDR3, the complete variable domain is EPEVTQTPSHQVTQMGQEVILRCVPISNHLYFYWYRQILGQKVEFLVSFYNNEISEKSEIFDDQFSVERPDGSNFTLKIRSTKLEDSAMYFCASSDGDRGGYGYTFGSGTRLTVV.